The next 16 T cell receptor beta chains were all read from a single sample in a study of T cells in tuberculosis. As for time point: new active TB diagnosis, blood taken before or within 7 days of starting treatment. The method was immunoSEQ multiplex PCR; TCRdb's version includes in-frame clones alone and lacks a portion of them. The sample includes tens of thousands of clones, under 95% seen only once; the top ten take approximately 7%. The sequenced sample was PBMCs, obtained at tuberculosis diagnosis. The source is an adult with tuberculosis. Some clones in this sample may be carry-over from other donors' samples.

The genes are TRBV5-1 and TRBJ1-1; D is uncertain. V lost 0 bases to trimming and J lost 4 bases, with 10 bases between them. The CDR3 has 14 residues. CDR1 SGHRS and CDR2 YFSETQ come from the germline V gene. This chain's CDR3 is CASSLDGGGTEAFF. The CDR3 nucleotides are TGCGCCAGCAGCTTGGACGGCGGAGGCACTGAAGCTTTCTTT.

The chain joins TRBV5-1 to TRBJ2-3; a weak D match, TRBD2 (6 bases). The CDR3 length is 16 residues. The germline V and J ends were trimmed by 0 bases and 6 bases, with 17 bases remaining between them. Looked up from germline, CDR1 is SGHRS and CDR2 is YFSETQ. The CDR3 here is CASSLGTGGPLDTQYF. The CDR3, as DNA: TGCGCCAGCAGCTTGGGAACCGGGGGACCCCTGGATACGCAGTATTTT.

V and J are TRBV7-3 and TRBJ1-2; TRBD1 matches at 7 bases. Germline values: CDR1 SGHTA, CDR2 FQGTGA. CDR3 length: 13 amino acids. The ends lost 3 bases at V and 4 bases at J; junction bases unmatched: 2. As DNA, the CDR3 is TGTGCCAGCAGCTTGTCAGGGGGCTATGGCTACACCTTC. It is translated as CASSLSGGYGYTF. The full variable domain, with the rest looked up from reference TRBV7-3 and TRBJ1-2, is GAGVSQTPSNKVTEKGKYVELRCDPISGHTALYWYRQSLGQGPEFLIYFQGTGAADDSGLPNDRFFAVRPEGSVSTLKIQRTERGDSAVYLCASSLSGGYGYTFGSGTRLTVV.

J is TRBJ1-2 and V is TRBV27; 8 bases fit TRBD1. Germline V lookup: CDR1 MNHEY, CDR2 SMNVEV (reference sequence). The CDR3 length is 15 residues. V lost 5 bases and J lost 5; bases outside the gene matches: 10. CDR3 in amino acids: CASSTAGGNPYGYTF. Written as DNA, the CDR3 is TGTGCCAGCAGTACAGCAGGGGGCAACCCTTATGGCTACACCTTC.

V gene TRBV5-6 combines with J gene TRBJ1-2, with TRBD1 matching over 8 bases. CDR3 length equals 13 residues. The ends lost 3 bases at V and 4 bases at J; junction bases unmatched: 2. The V gene's germline CDR1 is SGHDT and CDR2 YYEEEE. This chain's CDR3 is CASSYGTGYGYTF. The CDR3, as DNA: TGTGCCAGCAGCTATGGGACAGGCTATGGCTACACCTTC.

The rearrangement uses TRBV5-4 and TRBJ1-1; D perhaps matches TRBD1 (5 bases). The CDR3 extends over 13 amino acids. Trimming pared 9 bases from V and 5 bases from J, leaving 17 bases between. Germline V gene data show CDR1 as SGHNT and CDR2 as YYREEE (reference sequence). CDR3: CATMAPPGTEAFF. The CDR3, as DNA: TGTGCCACTATGGCCCCACCAGGGACTGAAGCTTTCTTT.

CDR3 coding DNA: TGTGCCAGCCAGACAGGGCAATCCTACGAGCAGTACTTC. This gives the protein CASQTGQSYEQYF. The chain employs TRBV7-2 and TRBJ2-7; 7 positions agree with TRBD1. The germline V gene encodes CDR1 SGHTA and CDR2 FQGNSA. The CDR3 has 13 residues. J was trimmed by 1 base and V by 8 bases; bases with no gene match: 5.

The rearrangement joins TRBV7-9 to TRBJ2-1; D uncertain. The germline V gene encodes CDR1 SEHNR and CDR2 FQNEAQ (reference sequence). The CDR3 length is 18 residues. V was shortened by 3 bases and J by 0 bases, with 18 bases between the two germline ends. CDR3 loop: CASSLGRVRIRSYNEQFF. CDR3 in DNA: TGTGCCAGCAGCTTGGGCCGAGTGAGAATCCGCTCCTACAATGAGCAGTTCTTC.

This rearrangement joins TRBV9 to TRBJ1-1; D is ambiguous. This CDR3 contains 13 residues. The germline CDR1 and CDR2 sequences are SGDLS and YYNGEE. V was trimmed by 0 bases and J by 5 bases, leaving 8 bases between them. CDR3 region: CASSVGRGTEAFF. CDR3 DNA: TGTGCCAGCAGCGTAGGGCGAGGGACTGAAGCTTTCTTT.

The gene calls are TRBV5-4 and TRBJ2-7, with 7 bases aligning to TRBD1. CDR1 is SGHNT and CDR2 is YYREEE in the germline V gene (reference sequence). CDR3 size: 14 residues. V trimming: 7 bases; J trimming: 3 bases; junction bases outside the gene matches: 10. CDR3: CASELKGTDYEQYF. The CDR3 DNA is TGTGCCAGCGAGCTTAAGGGGACAGACTACGAGCAGTACTTC.

The chain has TRBV5-3 and TRBJ2-7, with a tentative D call TRBD1 (5 bases). TRBV5-3 is reported as an ORF; its role is uncertain. The CDR3 totals 14 residues. V lost 2 bases to trimming and J lost 4 bases, with 13 bases between them. As DNA, the CDR3 is TGTGCCAGAAGCTTTTTCTGGGGCAGTTACGAGCAGTACTTC. Translating gives CARSFFWGSYEQYF.

The genes are TRBV5-1 and TRBJ1-1, with 7 bases lining up with TRBD1. This CDR3 is built from 12 residues. V shed 4 bases, J shed 10 bases, and the junction held 7 bases outside the gene matches. Germline CDR1 and CDR2: SGHRS and YFSETQ. Written as DNA, the CDR3 is TGCGCCAGCAGCCACAACAGGGGCTTAGCTTTCTTT. Its protein product is CASSHNRGLAFF.

The V and J genes are TRBV2 and TRBJ2-2; TRBD1 agrees at 9 bases. Germline V lookup: CDR1 SNHLY, CDR2 FYNNEI. The V segment lost 1 base and the J segment 8 bases; nucleotides outside the gene matches: 11. This CDR3 spans 17 amino acids. CDR3 in amino acids: CASSEEPPTGGGGELFF. The DNA of the CDR3 is TGTGCCAGCAGTGAAGAGCCACCAACAGGGGGCGGGGGGGAGCTGTTTTTT.

The genes are TRBV29-1 and TRBJ1-2, with a possible D match to TRBD1 (6 bases). This CDR3 region has 11 residues. V shed 6 bases and J shed 3 bases, with 8 bases lying between them. The germline V gene encodes CDR1 SQVTM and CDR2 ANQGSEA. CDR3 amino acids: CSVRQDYGYTF. The CDR3 region has the DNA TGCAGCGTGCGACAGGACTATGGCTACACCTTC.

CDR3 residues: CASSLLGQGIGYTF. CDR3 DNA sequence: TGTGCCAGCAGCTTGTTGGGACAGGGGATTGGCTACACCTTC. The gene calls are TRBV5-8 and TRBJ1-2, with 10 bases fitting TRBD1. V lost 1 base, J lost 7 bases, and 4 bases stayed unmatched. Germline CDR1 reads SGHTS; CDR2 reads YDEGEE. The CDR3 is 14 residues long. Full variable domain (rest looked up from reference TRBV5-8 and TRBJ1-2): EAGVTQSPTHLIKTRGQQATLRCSPISGHTSVYWYQQALGLGLQFLLWYDEGEERNRGNFPPRFSGRQFPNYSSELNVNALELEDSALYLCASSLLGQGIGYTFGSGTRLTVV.

The rearrangement joins TRBV5-1 to TRBJ2-5; D perhaps matches TRBD1 (6 bases). The CDR3 sequence is 14 residues long. Germline-derived CDR1 and CDR2 are SGHRS and YFSETQ. Trimming shortened V by 0 bases and J by 1 base, and 7 bases separated the two germline ends. CDR3 sequence: CASSLEQGQETQYF. CDR3 in DNA: TGCGCCAGCAGCTTGGAACAGGGCCAAGAGACCCAGTACTTC. Based on the CDR3 plus reference TRBV5-1 and TRBJ2-5, the full variable domain is KAGVTQTPRYLIKTRGQQVTLSCSPISGHRSVSWYQQTPGQGLQFLFEYFSETQRNKGNFPGRFSGRQFSNSRSEMNVSTLELGDSALYLCASSLEQGQETQYFGPGTRLLVL.